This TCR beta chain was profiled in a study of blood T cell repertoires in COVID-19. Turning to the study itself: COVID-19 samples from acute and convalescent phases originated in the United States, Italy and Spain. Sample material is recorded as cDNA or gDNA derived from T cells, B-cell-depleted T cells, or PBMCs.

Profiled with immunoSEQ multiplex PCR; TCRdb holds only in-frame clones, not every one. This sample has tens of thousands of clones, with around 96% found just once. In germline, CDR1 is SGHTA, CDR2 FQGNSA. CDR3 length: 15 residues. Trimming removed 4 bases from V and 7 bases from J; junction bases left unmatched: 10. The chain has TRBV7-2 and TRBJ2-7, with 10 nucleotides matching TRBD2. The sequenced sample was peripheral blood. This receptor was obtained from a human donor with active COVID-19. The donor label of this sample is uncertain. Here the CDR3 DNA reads TGTGCCAGCAGCTCCTTAAGCGGGAGGGCTGGTGAGCAGTACTTC. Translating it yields CASSSLSGRAGEQYF.